This T cell receptor (beta chain) is from a study of CXCR3-negative and CXCR3-positive naive CD8 T cells. The CDR3 has 15 residues. General study points: The TRB CDR3s that CXCR3-positive naive cells carried were more hydrophobic than those of CXCR3-negative naive cells.

In preparing the TRB cDNA libraries, 5' RACE with UMI labels was used. Each CDR3 protein gets one entry in TCRdb, which reprocessed the 5' RACE reads and gives no DNA. Its table records fewer than 50,000 distinct CDR3 sequences. Naive CD8+ T cells showed CD45RO-CCR7+CD27+CD95-. In terms of frequency, this clonotype is medium-sized. Its specificity is not known. Material for sequencing was naive CXCR3- CD8+ T cells from blood. Subset in this sample: CD45RO-CCR7+CD27+CD95- naive CD8+ T cells lacking CXCR3 (TNR3-). The chain couples TRBV12-2 to TRBJ1-5; the D call of TRBD1 rests on TCRdb alone, since no DNA is present to check it. TRBV12-2 constitutes a pseudogene. The TCR was taken from a human donor in good health. Some clones in this sample may be carry-over from other donors' samples. The CDR3 is CASRSNNRAVQPQHF.